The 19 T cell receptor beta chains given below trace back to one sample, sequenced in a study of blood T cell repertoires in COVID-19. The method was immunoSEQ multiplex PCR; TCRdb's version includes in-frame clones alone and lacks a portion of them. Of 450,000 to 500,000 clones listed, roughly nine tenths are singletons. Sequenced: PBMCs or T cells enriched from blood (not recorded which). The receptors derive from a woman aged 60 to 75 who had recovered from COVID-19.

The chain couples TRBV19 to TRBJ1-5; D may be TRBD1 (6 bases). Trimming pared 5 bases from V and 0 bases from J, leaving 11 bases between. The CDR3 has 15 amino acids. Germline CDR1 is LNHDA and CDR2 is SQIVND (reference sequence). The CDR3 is CASSGGHDSNQPQHF. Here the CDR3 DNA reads TGTGCCAGTAGTGGGGGACACGATAGCAATCAGCCCCAGCATTTT.

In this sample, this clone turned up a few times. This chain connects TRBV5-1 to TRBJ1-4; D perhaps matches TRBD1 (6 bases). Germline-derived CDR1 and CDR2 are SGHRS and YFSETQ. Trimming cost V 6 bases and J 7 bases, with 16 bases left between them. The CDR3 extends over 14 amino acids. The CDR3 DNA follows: TGCGCCAGCAAGGGGGAGGGTTTCGCTGAAAAACTGTTTTTT. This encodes CASKGEGFAEKLFF. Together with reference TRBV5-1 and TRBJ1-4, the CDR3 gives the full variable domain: KAGVTQTPRYLIKTRGQQVTLSCSPISGHRSVSWYQQTPGQGLQFLFEYFSETQRNKGNFPGRFSGRQFSNSRSEMNVSTLELGDSALYLCASKGEGFAEKLFFGSGTQLSVL.

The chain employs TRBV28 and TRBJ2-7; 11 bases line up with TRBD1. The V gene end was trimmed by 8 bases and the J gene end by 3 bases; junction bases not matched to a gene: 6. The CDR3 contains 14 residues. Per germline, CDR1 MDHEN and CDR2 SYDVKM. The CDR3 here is CASLGDRGIYEQYF. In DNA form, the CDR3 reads TGTGCCAGCCTAGGGGACAGGGGGATCTACGAGCAGTACTTC.

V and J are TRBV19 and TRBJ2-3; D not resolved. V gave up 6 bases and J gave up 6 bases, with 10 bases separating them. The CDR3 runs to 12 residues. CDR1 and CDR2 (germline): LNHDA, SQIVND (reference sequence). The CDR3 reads CASSARRDTQYF. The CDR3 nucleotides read TGTGCCAGTAGCGCCCGCCGGGATACGCAGTATTTT.

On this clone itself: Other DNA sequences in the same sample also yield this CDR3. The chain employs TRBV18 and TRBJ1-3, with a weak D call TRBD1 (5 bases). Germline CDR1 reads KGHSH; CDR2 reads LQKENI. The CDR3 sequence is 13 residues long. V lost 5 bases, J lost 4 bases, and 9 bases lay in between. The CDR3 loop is CASSSGSGNTIYF. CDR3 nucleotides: TGTGCCAGCTCATCAGGGTCAGGAAACACCATATATTTT.

The CDR3 region has the DNA TGTGCCTGGAGTGTAGGGGGAGTGGGGGCCAACGTCCTGACTTTC. Amino acid sequence: CAWSVGGVGANVLTF. The chain is built from TRBV30 and TRBJ2-6; weak D call: TRBD1 (6 bases). This CDR3 region has 15 residues. Trimming took 0 bases from V and 4 from J, leaving 10 bases between them. Germline values: CDR1 GTSNPN, CDR2 SVGIG (reference sequence).

As DNA, the CDR3 is TGTGCCACCAAGGGGCGGTCGGAACGCACAGATACGCAGTATTTT. It translates to CATKGRSERTDTQYF. This rearrangement joins TRBV10-3 to TRBJ2-3; D perhaps matches TRBD1 (5 bases). The CDR3 loop spans 15 amino acids. Trimming shortened V by 10 bases and J by 1 base, and 18 bases separated the two germline ends. The germline V gene encodes CDR1 ENHRY and CDR2 SYGVKD.

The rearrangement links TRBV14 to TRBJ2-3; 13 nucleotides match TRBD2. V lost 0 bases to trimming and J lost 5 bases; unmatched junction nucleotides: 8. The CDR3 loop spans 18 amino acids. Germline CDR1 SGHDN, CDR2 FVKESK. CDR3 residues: CASSQDPETSGGLDTQYF. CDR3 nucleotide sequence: TGTGCCAGCAGCCAAGACCCCGAGACTAGCGGGGGGCTAGATACGCAGTATTTT.

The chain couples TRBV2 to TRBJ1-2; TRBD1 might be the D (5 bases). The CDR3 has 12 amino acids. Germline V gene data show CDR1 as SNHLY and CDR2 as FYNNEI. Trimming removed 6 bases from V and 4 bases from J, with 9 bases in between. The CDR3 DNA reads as TGTGCCAGCAGAGTTACAGGCTATGGCTACACCTTC. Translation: CASRVTGYGYTF.

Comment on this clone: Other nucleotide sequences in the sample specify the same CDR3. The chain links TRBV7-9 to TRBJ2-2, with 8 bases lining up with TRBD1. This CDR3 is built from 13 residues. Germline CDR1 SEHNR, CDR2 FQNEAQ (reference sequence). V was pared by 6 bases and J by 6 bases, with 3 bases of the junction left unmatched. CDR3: CASSLQGAGELFF. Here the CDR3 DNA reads TGTGCCAGCAGTCTACAGGGGGCCGGGGAGCTGTTTTTT.

CDR3 sequence: CASSWGGPQHF. CDR3 nucleotides: TGTGCCAGCAGCTGGGGAGGGCCCCAGCATTTT. V is TRBV5-8 and J is TRBJ1-5; unclear D gene. The CDR3 is made up of 11 amino acids. V dropped 3 bases and J dropped 9 bases, with 7 bases sitting between them. Looked up from germline, CDR1 is SGHTS and CDR2 is YDEGEE.

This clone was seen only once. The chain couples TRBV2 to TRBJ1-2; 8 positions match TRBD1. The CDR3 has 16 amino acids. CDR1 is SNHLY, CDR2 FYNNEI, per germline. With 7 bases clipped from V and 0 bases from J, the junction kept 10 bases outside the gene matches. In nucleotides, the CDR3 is TGTGCCAGCACTGGTCCCGGGACAGGAGCTAACTATGGCTACACCTTC. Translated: CASTGPGTGANYGYTF.

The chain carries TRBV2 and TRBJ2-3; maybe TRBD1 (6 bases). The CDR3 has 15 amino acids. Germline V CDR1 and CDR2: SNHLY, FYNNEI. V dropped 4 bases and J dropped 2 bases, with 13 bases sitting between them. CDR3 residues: CASSGGRPTTDTQYF. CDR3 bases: TGTGCCAGCAGTGGGGGGCGACCCACCACAGATACGCAGTATTTT.

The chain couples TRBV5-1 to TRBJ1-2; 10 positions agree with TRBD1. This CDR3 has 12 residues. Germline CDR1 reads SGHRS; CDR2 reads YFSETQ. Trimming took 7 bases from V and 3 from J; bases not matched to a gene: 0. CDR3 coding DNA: TGCGCCAGCGGGACAGGGGACTATGGCTACACCTTC. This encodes CASGTGDYGYTF.

Here the CDR3 DNA reads TGTGCCACCAGTGCCCTGCAGCCGGGGTTTAGAGAGACCCAGTACTTC. Its translation: CATSALQPGFRETQYF. This chain uses TRBV24-1 with TRBJ2-5; perhaps TRBD2 as D (5 bases). V was cut by 5 bases and J by 4 bases, with 19 bases left in between. Looked up from germline, CDR1 is KGHDR and CDR2 is SFDVKD. This CDR3 region has 16 residues.

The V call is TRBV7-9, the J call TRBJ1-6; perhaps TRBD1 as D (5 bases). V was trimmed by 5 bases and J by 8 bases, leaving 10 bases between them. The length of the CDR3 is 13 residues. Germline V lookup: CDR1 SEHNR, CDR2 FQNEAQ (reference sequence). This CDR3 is CASSPPGYSPLHF. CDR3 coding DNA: TGTGCCAGCAGCCCTCCAGGGTATTCACCCCTCCACTTT.

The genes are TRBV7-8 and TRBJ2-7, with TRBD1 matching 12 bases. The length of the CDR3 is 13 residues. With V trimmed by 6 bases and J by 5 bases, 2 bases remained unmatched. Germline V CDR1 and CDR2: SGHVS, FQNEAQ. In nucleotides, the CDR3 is TGTGCCAGCAGTGGGACAGGGGGCGACGAGCAGTACTTC. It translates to CASSGTGGDEQYF.

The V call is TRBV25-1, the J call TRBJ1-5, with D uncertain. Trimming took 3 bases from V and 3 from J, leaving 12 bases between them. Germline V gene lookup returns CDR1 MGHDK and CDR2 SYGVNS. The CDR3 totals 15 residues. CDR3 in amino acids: CASSDRQEDNQPQHF. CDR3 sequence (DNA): TGTGCCAGCAGTGATAGGCAGGAGGACAATCAGCCCCAGCATTTT.

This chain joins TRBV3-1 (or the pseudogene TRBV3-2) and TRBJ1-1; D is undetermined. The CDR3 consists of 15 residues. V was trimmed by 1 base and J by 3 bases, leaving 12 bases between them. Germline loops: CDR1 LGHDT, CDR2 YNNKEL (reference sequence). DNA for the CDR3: TGTGCCAGCAGCCAAGGGGCGGGCGGGGACACTGAAGCTTTCTTT. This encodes CASSQGAGGDTEAFF.